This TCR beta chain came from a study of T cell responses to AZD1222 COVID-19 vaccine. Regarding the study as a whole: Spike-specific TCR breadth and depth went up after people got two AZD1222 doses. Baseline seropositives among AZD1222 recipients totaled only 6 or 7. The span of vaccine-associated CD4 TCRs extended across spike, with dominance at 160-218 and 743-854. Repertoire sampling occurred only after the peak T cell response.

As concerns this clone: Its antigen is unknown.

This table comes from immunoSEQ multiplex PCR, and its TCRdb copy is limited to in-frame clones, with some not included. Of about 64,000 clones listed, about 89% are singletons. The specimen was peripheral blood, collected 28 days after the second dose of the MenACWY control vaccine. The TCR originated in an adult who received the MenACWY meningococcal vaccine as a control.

The CDR3 coding sequence is TGTGCCAGCCACTCTAGCGGGGAGGGAAATGAGCAGTTCTTC. It encodes CASHSSGEGNEQFF. The rearrangement joins TRBV18 to TRBJ2-1; 9 bases fit TRBD2. The V gene's germline CDR1 is KGHSH and CDR2 LQKENI. The CDR3 extends over 14 amino acids. V gave up 8 bases and J gave up 7 bases; unmatched junction bases: 9.